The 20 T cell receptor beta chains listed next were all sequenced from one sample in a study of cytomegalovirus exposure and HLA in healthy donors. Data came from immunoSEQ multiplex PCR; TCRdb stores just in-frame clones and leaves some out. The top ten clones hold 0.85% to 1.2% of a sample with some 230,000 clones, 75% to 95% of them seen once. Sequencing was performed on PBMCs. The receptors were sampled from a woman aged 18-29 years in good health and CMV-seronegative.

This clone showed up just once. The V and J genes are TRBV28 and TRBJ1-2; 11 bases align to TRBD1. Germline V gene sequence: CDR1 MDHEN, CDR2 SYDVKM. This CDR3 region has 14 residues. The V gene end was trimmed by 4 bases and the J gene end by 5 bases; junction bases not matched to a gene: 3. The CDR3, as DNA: TGTGCCAGCAGTTGGGGACAGGGGGATTATGGCTACACCTTC. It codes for CASSWGQGDYGYTF.

CDR3 loop: CASIQGNQPQHF. As DNA, the CDR3 is TGTGCCAGCATTCAGGGGAATCAGCCCCAGCATTTT. The chain recombines TRBV28 with TRBJ1-5; possible D gene TRBD1, 6 bases. The germline gives CDR1 MDHEN, CDR2 SYDVKM. The CDR3 covers 12 residues. Trimming left V 7 bases short and J 4 bases short, with 8 bases between.

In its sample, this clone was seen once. The CDR3 spells CASSLRGPTNEKLFF. In DNA, the CDR3 is TGTGCCAGCAGCTTAAGGGGGCCAACTAATGAAAAACTGTTTTTT. The chain joins TRBV5-6 to TRBJ1-4; 7 nucleotides agree with TRBD1. The CDR3 consists of 15 residues. V lost 2 bases to trimming and J lost 0 bases; unmatched junction nucleotides: 1. The germline V gene encodes CDR1 SGHDT and CDR2 YYEEEE.

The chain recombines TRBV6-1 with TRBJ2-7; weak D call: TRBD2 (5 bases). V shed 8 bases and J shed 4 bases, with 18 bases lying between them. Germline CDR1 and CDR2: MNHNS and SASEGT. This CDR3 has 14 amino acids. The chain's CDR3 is CASLKTAREYEQYF. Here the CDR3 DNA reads TGTGCCAGCCTAAAAACAGCAAGGGAGTACGAGCAGTACTTC.

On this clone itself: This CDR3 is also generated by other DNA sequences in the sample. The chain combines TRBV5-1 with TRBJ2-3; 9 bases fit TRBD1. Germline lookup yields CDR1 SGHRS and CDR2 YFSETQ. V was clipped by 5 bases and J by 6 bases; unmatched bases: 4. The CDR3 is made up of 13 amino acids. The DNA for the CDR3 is TGCGCCAGCAGAACCGGGACAGGGGATACGCAGTATTTT. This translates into CASRTGTGDTQYF.

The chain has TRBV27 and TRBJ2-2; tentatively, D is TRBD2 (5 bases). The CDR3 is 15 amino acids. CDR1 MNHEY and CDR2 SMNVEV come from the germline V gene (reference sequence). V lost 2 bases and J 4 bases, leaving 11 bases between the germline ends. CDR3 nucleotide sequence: TGTGCCAGCAGTTTAATTCGAGGGTTCACCGGGGAGCTGTTTTTT. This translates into CASSLIRGFTGELFF.

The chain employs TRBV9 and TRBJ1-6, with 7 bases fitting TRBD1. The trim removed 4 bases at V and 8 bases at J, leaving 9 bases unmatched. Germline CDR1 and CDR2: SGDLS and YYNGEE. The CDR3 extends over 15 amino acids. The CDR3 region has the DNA TGTGCCAGCAGCCCCCTATCGCAGGGGGATTCACCCCTCCACTTT. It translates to CASSPLSQGDSPLHF.

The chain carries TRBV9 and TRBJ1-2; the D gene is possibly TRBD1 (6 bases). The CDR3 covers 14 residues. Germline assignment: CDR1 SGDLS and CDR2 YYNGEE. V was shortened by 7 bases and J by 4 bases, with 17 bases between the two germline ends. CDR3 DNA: TGTGCCAGCTCACAGGGATTATACGGCTATGGCTACACCTTC. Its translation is CASSQGLYGYGYTF.

CDR3 loop: CASSFSRTSGVDEQFF. Written as DNA, the CDR3 is TGTGCCAGCAGCTTTAGTCGGACTAGCGGGGTGGATGAGCAGTTCTTC. The rearrangement links TRBV11-2 to TRBJ2-1; 12 positions match TRBD2. V lost 3 bases and J lost 8; bases outside the gene matches: 8. CDR3 length: 16 amino acids. The germline V gene has CDR1 SGHAT and CDR2 FQNNGV.

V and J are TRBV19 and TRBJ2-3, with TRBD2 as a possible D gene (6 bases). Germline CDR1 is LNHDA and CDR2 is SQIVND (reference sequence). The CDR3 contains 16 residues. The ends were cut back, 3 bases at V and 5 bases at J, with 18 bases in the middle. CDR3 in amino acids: CASSIYSRRGVDTQYF. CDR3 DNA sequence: TGTGCCAGTAGTATCTACTCCAGGAGGGGTGTAGATACGCAGTATTTT.

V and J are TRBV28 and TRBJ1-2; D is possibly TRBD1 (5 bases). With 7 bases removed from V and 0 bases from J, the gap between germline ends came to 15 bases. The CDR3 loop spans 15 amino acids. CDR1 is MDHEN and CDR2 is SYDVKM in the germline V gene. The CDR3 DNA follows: TGTGCCAGCACCGCCAGGACGACAGCTAACTATGGCTACACCTTC. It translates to CASTARTTANYGYTF.

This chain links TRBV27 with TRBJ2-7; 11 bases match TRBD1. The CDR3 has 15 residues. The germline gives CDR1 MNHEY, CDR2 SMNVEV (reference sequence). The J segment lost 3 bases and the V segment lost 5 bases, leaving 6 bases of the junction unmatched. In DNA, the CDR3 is TGTGCCAGCAGTACGACCGGGACAGGGGGCTACGAGCAGTACTTC. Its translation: CASSTTGTGGYEQYF.

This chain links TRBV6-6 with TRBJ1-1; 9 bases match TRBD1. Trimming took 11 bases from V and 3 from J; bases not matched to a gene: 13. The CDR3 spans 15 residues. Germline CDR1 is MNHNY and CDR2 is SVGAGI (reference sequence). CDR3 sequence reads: CASVDYRGLDTEAFF. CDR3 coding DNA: TGTGCCTCGGTGGATTACAGGGGGCTGGACACTGAAGCTTTCTTT.

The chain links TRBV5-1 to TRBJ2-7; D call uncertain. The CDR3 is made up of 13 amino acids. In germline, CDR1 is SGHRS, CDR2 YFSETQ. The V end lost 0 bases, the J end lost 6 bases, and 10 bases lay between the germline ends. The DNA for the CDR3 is TGCGCCAGCAGCTTGGGTATGGAGATCGAGCAGTACTTC. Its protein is CASSLGMEIEQYF.

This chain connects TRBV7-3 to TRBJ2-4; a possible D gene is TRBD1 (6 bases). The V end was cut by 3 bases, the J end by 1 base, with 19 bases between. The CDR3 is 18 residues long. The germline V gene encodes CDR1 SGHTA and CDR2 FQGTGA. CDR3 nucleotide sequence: TGTGCCAGCAGCTTTGGGGGCCTCGGCTTTGAGGCCAAAAACATTCAGTACTTC. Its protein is CASSFGGLGFEAKNIQYF.

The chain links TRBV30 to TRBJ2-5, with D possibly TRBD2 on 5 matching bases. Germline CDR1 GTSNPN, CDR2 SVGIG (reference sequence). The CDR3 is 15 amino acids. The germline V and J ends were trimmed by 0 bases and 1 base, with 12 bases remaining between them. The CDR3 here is CAWSVQVTTQETQYF. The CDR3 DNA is TGTGCCTGGAGTGTACAAGTGACTACCCAAGAGACCCAGTACTTC.

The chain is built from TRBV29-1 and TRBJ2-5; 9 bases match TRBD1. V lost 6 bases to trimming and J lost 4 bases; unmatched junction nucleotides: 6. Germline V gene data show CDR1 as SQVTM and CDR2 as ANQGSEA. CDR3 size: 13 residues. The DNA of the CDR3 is TGCAGCGTGATGACGACAGGGGGAGAGACCCAGTACTTC. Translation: CSVMTTGGETQYF.

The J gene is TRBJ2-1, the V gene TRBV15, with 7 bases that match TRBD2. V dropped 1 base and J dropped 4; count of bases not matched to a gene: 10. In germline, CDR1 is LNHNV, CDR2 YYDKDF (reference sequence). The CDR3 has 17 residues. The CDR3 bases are TGTGCCACCAGCAGAGTCGAGGGTACTAGCGTGTACAATGAGCAGTTCTTC. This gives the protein CATSRVEGTSVYNEQFF.

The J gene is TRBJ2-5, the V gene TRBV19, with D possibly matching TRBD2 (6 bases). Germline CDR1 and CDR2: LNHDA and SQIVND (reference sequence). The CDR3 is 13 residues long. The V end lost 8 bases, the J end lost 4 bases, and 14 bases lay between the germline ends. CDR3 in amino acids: CASGGTVGETQYF. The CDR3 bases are TGTGCCAGTGGGGGGACCGTTGGAGAGACCCAGTACTTC.

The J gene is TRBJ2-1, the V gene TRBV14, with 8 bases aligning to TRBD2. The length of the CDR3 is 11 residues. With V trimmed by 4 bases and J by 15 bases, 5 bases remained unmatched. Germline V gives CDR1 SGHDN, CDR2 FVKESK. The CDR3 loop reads CASSRGLAPFF. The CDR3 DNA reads TGTGCCAGCAGCCGCGGACTAGCCCCGTTCTTC.